The 25 T cell receptor beta chains below were found in one sample sequenced in a study of blood T cell repertoires in COVID-19. Here immunoSEQ multiplex PCR was the method, and the copy in TCRdb shows in-frame clones only, minus some. The sample consists of roughly 35,000 clones, 75% to 90% of them appearing once. The specimen was peripheral blood. These TCRs come from a man aged 65 to 85 with acute or convalescent COVID-19.

The gene calls are TRBV29-1 and TRBJ1-1, with 8 bases fitting TRBD1. The CDR3 loop spans 13 amino acids. Germline CDR1 and CDR2: SQVTM and ANQGSEA. Trimming cost V 5 bases and J 5 bases; bases outside gene matches: 7. The CDR3 nucleotides read TGCAGCGTTAGGACAGGGTTGTGGACTGAAGCTTTCTTT. Translation gives CSVRTGLWTEAFF.

The CDR3 DNA reads as TGTGCCAGCAGCTTGCCCGGCACCGGGGAGCTGTTTTTT. This sequence encodes CASSLPGTGELFF. This chain joins TRBV7-9 and TRBJ2-2; D is unresolved. V lost 3 bases and J lost 4, with 6 bases in between. The germline CDR1 and CDR2 sequences are SEHNR and FQNEAQ (reference sequence). This CDR3 comprises 13 residues. Variable domain in full (rest from reference TRBV7-9 and TRBJ2-2): DTGVSQNPRHKITKRGQNVTFRCDPISEHNRLYWYRQTLGQGPEFLTYFQNEAQLEKSRLLSDRFSAERPKGSFSTLEIQRTEQGDSAMYLCASSLPGTGELFFGEGSRLTVL.

This chain joins TRBV20-1 and TRBJ2-2; 9 positions match TRBD2. Germline-derived CDR1 and CDR2 are DFQATT and SNEGSKA (reference sequence). The CDR3 contains 14 residues. Trimming removed 6 bases from V and 6 bases from J; junction bases left unmatched: 8. DNA of the CDR3: TGCAGTGCCAGTCCGGGACTAGCCGCCGGGGAGCTGTTTTTT. Amino acids: CSASPGLAAGELFF.

The J gene is TRBJ2-7, the V gene TRBV28, with D uncertain. The CDR3 sequence is 11 residues long. Germline V CDR1 and CDR2: MDHEN, SYDVKM. V lost 6 bases and J 6 bases, leaving 9 bases between the germline ends. CDR3 coding DNA: TGTGCCAGCAGGGGCCGTACCGAGCAGTACTTC. Translation: CASRGRTEQYF.

The gene calls are TRBV6-4 and TRBJ1-2; TRBD1 might be the D (6 bases). The germline gives CDR1 MRHNA, CDR2 SNTAGT. The CDR3 has 16 amino acids. V was cut by 0 bases and J by 0 bases, with 11 bases left in between. CDR3 in amino acids: CASSDSAGDPNYGYTF. CDR3 in DNA: TGTGCCAGCAGTGACTCGGCAGGGGACCCTAACTATGGCTACACCTTC.

The genes are TRBV18 and TRBJ2-1; 12 bases map to TRBD2. CDR1 is KGHSH and CDR2 is LQKENI in the germline V gene. V shed 2 bases and J 0 bases; nucleotides not matched to a gene: 8. The CDR3 is made up of 19 amino acids. CDR3 DNA sequence: TGTGCCAGCTCACCATCCCCGGGACTAGCGGGCAACTCCTACAATGAGCAGTTCTTC. Its protein product is CASSPSPGLAGNSYNEQFF.

The rearrangement uses TRBV15 and TRBJ2-3, with a possible D match to TRBD1 (5 bases). The CDR3 totals 14 residues. CDR1 is LNHNV, CDR2 YYDKDF, per germline (reference sequence). Between the trimmed V and J ends, which lost 8 bases and 5 bases, there was a span of 17 bases. DNA for the CDR3: TGTGCCACCTCAAAGGACACGCGAGGAGATACGCAGTATTTT. Translation: CATSKDTRGDTQYF. The variable domain in full, completed from reference TRBV15 and TRBJ2-3, reads DAMVIQNPRYQVTQFGKPVTLSCSQTLNHNVMYWYQQKSSQAPKLLFHYYDKDFNNEADTPDNFQSRRPNTSFCFLDIRSPGLGDTAMYLCATSKDTRGDTQYFGPGTRLTVL.

The gene calls are TRBV7-2 and TRBJ2-1; unclear D gene. The germline CDR1 and CDR2 sequences are SGHTA and FQGNSA. The CDR3 is 14 amino acids. V lost 3 bases and J lost 6, with 12 bases in between. The CDR3 bases are TGTGCCAGCAGCTTGGTCTCCCGGAGCAATGAGCAGTTCTTC. Protein product: CASSLVSRSNEQFF.

This chain links TRBV6-5 with TRBJ1-1, with 7 bases fitting TRBD1. Germline CDR1 reads MNHEY; CDR2 reads SVGAGI. There are 14 residues in the CDR3. V was pared by 7 bases and J by 2 bases, with 7 bases of the junction left unmatched. CDR3 sequence (DNA): TGTGCCAGCATCATGACAGGGCTAAACACTGAAGCTTTCTTT. Protein: CASIMTGLNTEAFF.

This sequence joins TRBV19 and TRBJ2-7; TRBD2 matches 8 bases. V was clipped by 2 bases and J by 3 bases; unmatched bases: 6. The germline V gene has CDR1 LNHDA and CDR2 SQIVND (reference sequence). The CDR3 is 15 residues long. The CDR3 reads CASSIRAGDRYEQYF. Written as DNA, the CDR3 is TGTGCCAGTAGTATAAGAGCGGGGGATCGCTACGAGCAGTACTTC.

This chain uses TRBV18 with TRBJ1-1, with TRBD1 as a possible D gene (5 bases). The V end was cut by 3 bases, the J end by 1 base, with 9 bases between. The CDR3 runs 14 residues. Germline lookup yields CDR1 KGHSH and CDR2 LQKENI. The CDR3 loop is CASSPTEENTEAFF. In DNA, the CDR3 is TGTGCCAGCTCACCGACAGAGGAGAACACTGAAGCTTTCTTT.

This sequence joins TRBV4-3 and TRBJ1-2; TRBD1 matches 7 bases. With V trimmed by 5 bases and J by 7 bases, 4 bases remained unmatched. Germline V gives CDR1 LGHNA, CDR2 YSLEER. The CDR3 sequence is 12 residues long. CDR3 protein: CASSGPGGGYTF. The CDR3 DNA is TGCGCCAGCAGCGGGCCAGGGGGTGGCTACACCTTC.

This chain connects TRBV6-2 or TRBV6-3 to TRBJ2-1; no clear D. In germline, CDR1 is MNHEY, CDR2 SVGEGT. CDR3 length: 11 residues. V dropped 5 bases and J dropped 9 bases, with 8 bases sitting between them. The CDR3 bases are TGTGCCAGCAGTCAGTCCAGTGAGCAGTTCTTC. This translates into CASSQSSEQFF.

The chain links TRBV19 to TRBJ1-1, with D maybe TRBD1 (5 bases). Germline V gene lookup returns CDR1 LNHDA and CDR2 SQIVND (reference sequence). V was clipped by 5 bases and J by 5 bases, with 18 bases between them. There are 15 residues in the CDR3. In DNA, the CDR3 is TGTGCCAGTAGTCCTCATACCCAACGGGGGACTGAAGCTTTCTTT. It is translated as CASSPHTQRGTEAFF.

This chain joins TRBV5-1 and TRBJ2-7, with 7 bases that match TRBD2. The CDR3 sequence is 14 residues long. The germline V gene has CDR1 SGHRS and CDR2 YFSETQ. The J segment lost 0 bases and the V segment lost 2 bases, leaving 2 bases of the junction unmatched. The CDR3 sequence is CASSFREASYEQYF. For the CDR3, the DNA is TGCGCCAGCAGCTTCCGGGAGGCCTCCTACGAGCAGTACTTC. Full variable domain (outside the CDR3, taken from reference TRBV5-1 and TRBJ2-7): KAGVTQTPRYLIKTRGQQVTLSCSPISGHRSVSWYQQTPGQGLQFLFEYFSETQRNKGNFPGRFSGRQFSNSRSEMNVSTLELGDSALYLCASSFREASYEQYFGPGTRLTVT.

The CDR3 nucleotides are TGCGCCAGCAGCGTCGGGAACACCGGGGAGCTGTTTTTT. Its translation is CASSVGNTGELFF. This chain connects TRBV5-1 to TRBJ2-2; D gene unclear. The V end lost 4 bases, the J end lost 1 base, and 5 bases lay between the germline ends. Germline V gene lookup returns CDR1 SGHRS and CDR2 YFSETQ. This CDR3 has 13 amino acids.

This sequence joins TRBV28 and TRBJ2-3; 8 bases align to TRBD1. The length of the CDR3 is 19 residues. Trimming at V came to 5 bases and at J to 4 bases, leaving 20 bases not matched to a gene. Germline V CDR1 and CDR2: MDHEN, SYDVKM. CDR3 DNA sequence: TGTGCCAGCAGTCCCTCCAGGGGGCTTGGCCCCCCGGGGTCAGATACGCAGTATTTT. The encoded protein is CASSPSRGLGPPGSDTQYF.

The V gene is TRBV3-1 (or the pseudogene TRBV3-2), the J gene TRBJ2-1, with D possibly TRBD2 on 5 matching bases. Germline V gene lookup returns CDR1 LGHDT and CDR2 YNNKEL (reference sequence). Trimming removed 0 bases at V and 8 bases at J, with 8 bases between. The CDR3 covers 13 residues. This CDR3 is CASSQEHGDEQFF. The CDR3 DNA sequence: TGTGCCAGCAGCCAAGAGCACGGGGATGAGCAGTTCTTC.

The CDR3 sequence is CAISESEASGYTF. In DNA, the CDR3 is TGTGCCATCAGTGAGTCGGAGGCGAGTGGCTACACCTTC. The chain combines TRBV10-3 with TRBJ1-2; D is uncertain. The CDR3 extends over 13 amino acids. Trimming took off 0 bases at V and 7 bases at J, with 9 bases between the two ends. Germline V gene lookup returns CDR1 ENHRY and CDR2 SYGVKD.

This clone was seen only a few times. The chain recombines TRBV5-1 with TRBJ2-3; 8 positions agree with TRBD2. There are 15 residues in the CDR3. The V segment lost 1 base and the J segment 4 bases; nucleotides outside the gene matches: 5. Germline CDR1 is SGHRS and CDR2 is YFSETQ. The CDR3 loop reads CASSLTRGGADTQYF. Written as DNA, the CDR3 is TGCGCCAGCAGCTTGACCCGGGGGGGAGCAGATACGCAGTATTTT.

The genes are TRBV5-4 and TRBJ1-5; weak D call: TRBD1 (5 bases). CDR3 size: 15 residues. Germline CDR1 is SGHNT and CDR2 is YYREEE (reference sequence). The V end lost 4 bases, the J end lost 5 bases, and 16 bases lay between the germline ends. The CDR3 loop is CASSSGVSGDQPQHF. In DNA form, the CDR3 reads TGTGCCAGCAGCAGTGGAGTGTCGGGGGATCAGCCCCAGCATTTT. The variable domain in full, with the rest retrieved from reference TRBV5-4 and TRBJ1-5, is ETGVTQSPTHLIKTRGQQVTLRCSSQSGHNTVSWYQQALGQGPQFIFQYYREEENGRGNFPPRFSGLQFPNYSSELNVNALELDDSALYLCASSSGVSGDQPQHFGDGTRLSIL.

This chain connects TRBV29-1 to TRBJ2-2; weak D call: TRBD2 (7 bases). V dropped 7 bases and J dropped 7 bases, with 19 bases sitting between them. Germline lookup yields CDR1 SQVTM and CDR2 ANQGSEA. CDR3 length equals 14 residues. Here the CDR3 reads CSAGGAERNGELFF. CDR3 DNA sequence: TGCAGCGCTGGGGGGGCGGAGAGGAACGGGGAGCTGTTTTTT.

This sequence joins TRBV27 and TRBJ2-5; 7 bases are a match to TRBD2. V lost 2 bases and J lost 5; bases outside the gene matches: 8. The CDR3 sequence is 15 residues long. Looked up from germline, CDR1 is MNHEY and CDR2 is SMNVEV (reference sequence). The CDR3 spells CASSLQRAGAETQYF. The CDR3 DNA is TGTGCCAGCAGTTTACAAAGGGCGGGAGCGGAGACCCAGTACTTC.

This chain uses TRBV6-5 with TRBJ2-7; 7 nucleotides match TRBD1. CDR3 length: 15 amino acids. Trimming took 6 bases from V and 3 from J; bases not matched to a gene: 11. Germline V gene lookup returns CDR1 MNHEY and CDR2 SVGAGI. The CDR3 reads CASRTYRGPLYEQYF. The CDR3 DNA sequence: TGTGCCAGCAGGACGTACAGGGGACCCCTCTACGAGCAGTACTTC.

The genes are TRBV21-1 and TRBJ2-1; TRBD2, the D gene given by the table, was not confirmed from the DNA. TRBV21-1 is a pseudogene. The CDR3 runs 19 residues. The CDR3 region is CASLSGGLAGVSRYNEQFF. The CDR3, as DNA: TGTGCCAGCCTCTCGGGGGGACTAGCGGGAGTAAGTAGGTACAATGAGCAGTTCTTC.